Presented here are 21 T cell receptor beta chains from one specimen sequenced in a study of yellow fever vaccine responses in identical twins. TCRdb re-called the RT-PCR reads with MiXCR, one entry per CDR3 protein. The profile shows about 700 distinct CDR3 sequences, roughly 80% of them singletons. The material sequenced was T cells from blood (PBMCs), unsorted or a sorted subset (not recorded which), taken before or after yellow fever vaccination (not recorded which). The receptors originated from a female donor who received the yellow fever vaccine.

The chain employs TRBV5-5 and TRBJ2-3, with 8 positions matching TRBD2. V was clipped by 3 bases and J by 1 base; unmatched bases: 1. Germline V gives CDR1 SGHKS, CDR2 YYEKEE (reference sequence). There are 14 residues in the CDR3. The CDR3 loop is CASSWRGGTDTQYF. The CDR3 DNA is TGTGCCAGCAGCTGGCGGGGGGGCACAGATACGCAGTATTTT.

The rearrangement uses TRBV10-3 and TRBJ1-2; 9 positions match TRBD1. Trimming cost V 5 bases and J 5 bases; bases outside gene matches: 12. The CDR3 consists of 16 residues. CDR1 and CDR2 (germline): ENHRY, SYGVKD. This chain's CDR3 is CAISKGQGEGWYGYTF. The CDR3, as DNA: TGTGCCATCAGTAAGGGACAGGGCGAGGGATGGTATGGCTACACCTTC.

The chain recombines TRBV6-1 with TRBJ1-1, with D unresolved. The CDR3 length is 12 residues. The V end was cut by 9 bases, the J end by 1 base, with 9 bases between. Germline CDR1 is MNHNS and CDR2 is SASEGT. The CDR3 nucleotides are TGTGCCAGTGCGGCAGGGAACACTGAAGCTTTCTTT. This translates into CASAAGNTEAFF.

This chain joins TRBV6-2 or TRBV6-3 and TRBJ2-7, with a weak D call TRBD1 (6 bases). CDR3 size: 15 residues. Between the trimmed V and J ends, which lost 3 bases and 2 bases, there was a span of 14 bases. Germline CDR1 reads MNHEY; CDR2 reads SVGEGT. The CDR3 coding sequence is TGTGCCAGCAGTTATCCCAGGGGAGTGACCTACGAGCAGTACTTC. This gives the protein CASSYPRGVTYEQYF.

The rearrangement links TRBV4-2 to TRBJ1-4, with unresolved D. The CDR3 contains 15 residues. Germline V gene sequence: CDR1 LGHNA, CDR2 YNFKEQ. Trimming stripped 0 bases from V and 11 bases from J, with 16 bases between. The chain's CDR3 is CASSQDRLIPGKLFF. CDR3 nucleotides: TGTGCCAGCAGCCAAGATCGCCTTATCCCGGGGAAACTGTTTTTT.

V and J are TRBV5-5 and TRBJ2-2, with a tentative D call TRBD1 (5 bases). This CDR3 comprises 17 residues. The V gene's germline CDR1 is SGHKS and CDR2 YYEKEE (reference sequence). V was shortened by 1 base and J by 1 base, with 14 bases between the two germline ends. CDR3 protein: CASSLRWGGQNTGELFF. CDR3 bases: TGTGCCAGCAGCTTGCGTTGGGGCGGACAGAACACCGGGGAGCTGTTTTTT.

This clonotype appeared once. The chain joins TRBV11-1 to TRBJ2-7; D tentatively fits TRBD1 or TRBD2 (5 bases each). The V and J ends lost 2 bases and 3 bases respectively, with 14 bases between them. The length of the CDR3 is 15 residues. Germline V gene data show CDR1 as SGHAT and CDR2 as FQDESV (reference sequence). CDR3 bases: TGTGCCAGCAGCTTAAATGCCGGGGCTGGCTACGAGCAGTACGTC. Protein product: CASSLNAGAGYEQYV.

In DNA form, the CDR3 reads TGTGCCAGCAGCTTAGTTTCGGGACAGGGGGCTTACAATGAGCAGTTCTTC. Translated, it gives CASSLVSGQGAYNEQFF. This chain links TRBV11-2 with TRBJ2-1; 12 nucleotides match TRBD1. The CDR3 runs to 17 residues. CDR1 is SGHAT and CDR2 is FQNNGV in the germline V gene. V was clipped by 1 base and J by 4 bases; unmatched bases: 5.

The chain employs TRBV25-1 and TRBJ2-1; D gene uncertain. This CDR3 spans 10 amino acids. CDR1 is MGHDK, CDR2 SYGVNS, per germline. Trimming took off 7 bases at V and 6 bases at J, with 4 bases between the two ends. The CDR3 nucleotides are TGTGCCAGCATGGGCAATGAGCAGTTCTTC. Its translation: CASMGNEQFF.

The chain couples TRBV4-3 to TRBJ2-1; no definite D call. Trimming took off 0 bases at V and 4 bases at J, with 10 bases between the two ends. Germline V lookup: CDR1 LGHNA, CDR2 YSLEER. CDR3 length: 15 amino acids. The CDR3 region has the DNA TGCGCCAGCAGCCAAGATGGGCCGATATACAATGAGCAGTTCTTC. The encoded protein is CASSQDGPIYNEQFF.

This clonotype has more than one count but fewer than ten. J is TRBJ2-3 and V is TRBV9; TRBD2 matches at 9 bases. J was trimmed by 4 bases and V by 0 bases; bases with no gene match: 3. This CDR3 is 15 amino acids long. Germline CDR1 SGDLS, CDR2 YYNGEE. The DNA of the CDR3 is TGTGCCAGCAGCGTAGGGGGACTAGCCTCAGATACGCAGTATTTT. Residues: CASSVGGLASDTQYF. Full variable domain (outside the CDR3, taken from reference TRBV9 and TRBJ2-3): DSGVTQTPKHLITATGQRVTLRCSPRSGDLSVYWYQQSLDQGLQFLIQYYNGEERAKGNILERFSAQQFPDLHSELNLSSLELGDSALYFCASSVGGLASDTQYFGPGTRLTVL.

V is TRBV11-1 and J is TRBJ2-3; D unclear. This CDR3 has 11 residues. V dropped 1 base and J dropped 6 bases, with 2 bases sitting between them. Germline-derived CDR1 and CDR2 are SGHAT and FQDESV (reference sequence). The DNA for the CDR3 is TGTGCCAGCAGCTTAGGGGATACGCAGTATTTT. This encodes CASSLGDTQYF.

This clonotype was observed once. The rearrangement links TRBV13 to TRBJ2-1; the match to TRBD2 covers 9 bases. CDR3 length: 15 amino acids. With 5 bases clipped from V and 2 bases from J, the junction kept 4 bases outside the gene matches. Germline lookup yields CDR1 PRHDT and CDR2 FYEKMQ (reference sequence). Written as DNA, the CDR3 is TGTGCCAGCAGCGCCCGCGGGGGGGCCTACAATGAGCAGTTCTTC. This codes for CASSARGGAYNEQFF.

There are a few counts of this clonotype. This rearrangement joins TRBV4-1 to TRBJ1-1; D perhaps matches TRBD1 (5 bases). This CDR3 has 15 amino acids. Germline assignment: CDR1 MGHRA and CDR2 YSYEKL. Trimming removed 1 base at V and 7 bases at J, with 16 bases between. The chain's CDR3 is CASSQGPYPRDEAFF. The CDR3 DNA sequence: TGCGCCAGCAGCCAAGGCCCTTACCCCAGGGATGAAGCTTTCTTT.

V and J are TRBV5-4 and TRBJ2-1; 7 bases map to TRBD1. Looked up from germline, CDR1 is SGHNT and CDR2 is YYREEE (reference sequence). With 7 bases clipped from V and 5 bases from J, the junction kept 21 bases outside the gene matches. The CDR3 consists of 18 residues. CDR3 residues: CASAGPTHEQGLNNEQFF. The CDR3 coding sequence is TGTGCCAGCGCTGGGCCAACCCACGAACAGGGGCTGAACAATGAGCAGTTCTTC. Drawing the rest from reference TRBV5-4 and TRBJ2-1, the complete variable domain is ETGVTQSPTHLIKTRGQQVTLRCSSQSGHNTVSWYQQALGQGPQFIFQYYREEENGRGNFPPRFSGLQFPNYSSELNVNALELDDSALYLCASAGPTHEQGLNNEQFFGPGTRLTVL.

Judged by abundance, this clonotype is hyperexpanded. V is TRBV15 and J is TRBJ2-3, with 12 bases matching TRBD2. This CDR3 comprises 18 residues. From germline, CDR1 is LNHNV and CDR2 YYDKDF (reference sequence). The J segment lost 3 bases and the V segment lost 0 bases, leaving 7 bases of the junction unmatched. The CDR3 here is CATSRDTLAGGPTDTQYF. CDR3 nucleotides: TGTGCCACCAGCAGAGATACGCTAGCGGGGGGGCCGACAGATACGCAGTATTTT.

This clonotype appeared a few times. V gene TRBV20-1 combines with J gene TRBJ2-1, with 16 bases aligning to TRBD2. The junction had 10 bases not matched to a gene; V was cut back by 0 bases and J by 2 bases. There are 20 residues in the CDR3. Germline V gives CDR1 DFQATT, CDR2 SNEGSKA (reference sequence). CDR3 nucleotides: TGCAGTGCTAGAGATTTCGGGGGACTAGCGGGGGGGCACACCTACAATGAGCAGTTCTTC. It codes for CSARDFGGLAGGHTYNEQFF.

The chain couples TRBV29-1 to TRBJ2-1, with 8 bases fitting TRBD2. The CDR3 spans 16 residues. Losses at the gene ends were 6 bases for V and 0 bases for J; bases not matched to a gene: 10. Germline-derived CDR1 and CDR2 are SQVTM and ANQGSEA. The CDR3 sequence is CSVRGVLAASYNEQFF. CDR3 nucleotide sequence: TGCAGCGTGCGGGGCGTACTAGCGGCCTCCTACAATGAGCAGTTCTTC.

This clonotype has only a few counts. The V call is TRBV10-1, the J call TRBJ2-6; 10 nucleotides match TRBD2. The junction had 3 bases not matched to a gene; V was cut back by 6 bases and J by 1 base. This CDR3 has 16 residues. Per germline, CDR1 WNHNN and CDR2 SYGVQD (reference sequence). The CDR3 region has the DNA TGCGCCAGCAGCCCGGGACTAGCGTCTGGGGCCAACGTCCTGACTTTC. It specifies CASSPGLASGANVLTF.

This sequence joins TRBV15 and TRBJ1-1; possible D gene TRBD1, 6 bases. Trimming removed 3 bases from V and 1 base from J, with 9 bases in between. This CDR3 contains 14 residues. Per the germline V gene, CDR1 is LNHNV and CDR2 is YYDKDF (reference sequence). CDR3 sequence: CATSREQGNTEAFF. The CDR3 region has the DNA TGTGCCACCAGCAGGGAACAGGGGAACACTGAAGCTTTCTTT.

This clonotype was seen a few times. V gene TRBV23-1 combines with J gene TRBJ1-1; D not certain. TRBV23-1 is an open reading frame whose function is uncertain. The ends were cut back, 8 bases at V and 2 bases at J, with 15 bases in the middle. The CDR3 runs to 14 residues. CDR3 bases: TGCGCCAGCGCCCCGAGTCGGGTAAACACTGAAGCTTTCTTT. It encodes CASAPSRVNTEAFF.